Sequencing of this TCR beta chain was carried out in a study of shared clonotypes between healthy human individuals. Overall study results and limits: Generation probabilities of non-shared clonotypes were lower (relative to those shared by all four donors).

This CDR3 spans 15 amino acids. With V trimmed by 6 bases and J by 3 bases, 11 bases remained unmatched. CDR1 is SGHAT, CDR2 FQNNGV, per germline. Original processing notes: Because ImmunoSEQ provided only junction sequences with no quality scores, the filtering differed. Profiling relied on immunoSEQ multiplex PCR, and the TCRdb table lists in-frame clones only, not all of them. The DNA gave D and trimming, while V, J and clone size come from that table. The sample carries around 300,000 clones, around 87% recorded once. About this clone itself: As yet, its antigen is unknown.

The specimen sequenced was memory CD8+ T cells sorted from blood. The subset: CD45RO+ cells pooled with CCR7-negative TemRA cells. This sequence was found in a man between 18 and 35 years old in good health. The V and J genes are TRBV11-2 and TRBJ2-7; TRBD2 aligns across 7 bases. The chain's CDR3 is CASSQGREVLYEQYF. The CDR3 DNA sequence: TGTGCCAGCAGTCAGGGTCGGGAGGTACTCTACGAGCAGTACTTC.